Listed below are T cell receptor beta chains from one sample, sequenced in a study of cytomegalovirus exposure and HLA in healthy donors. TCRdb's table, derived via immunoSEQ multiplex PCR, lists solely in-frame clones and lacks some. The sample lists approximately 110,000 clones, roughly 81% occurring once. Input material: PBMCs. The receptor set was obtained from a woman younger than 45 in good health and CMV-seronegative. The CDR3 runs from the conserved cysteine through the conserved F or W. A D gene is named only where the DNA matches it firmly. Where a row states a size, it is once, few, many or the class of an expanded clone; other rows omit it.

J: TRBJ2-1; V: TRBV19; D: .; size: .; DNA: TGTGCCAGTAGTATCCAGCCGGGACTCCGCAGGGATGAGCAGTTCTTC; CDR3: CASSIQPGLRRDEQFF
J: TRBJ2-1; V: TRBV5-1; D: TRBD2; size: .; DNA: TGCGCCAGCAGCTTGGCCCTGGCGGGGGGTAATGAGCAGTTCTTC; CDR3: CASSLALAGGNEQFF
J: TRBJ1-1; V: TRBV28; D: .; size: .; DNA: TGTGCCAGCAGTCTTGGAGGGACGGGCACTGAAGCTTTCTTT; CDR3: CASSLGGTGTEAFF
J: TRBJ2-1; V: TRBV7-9; D: .; size: .; DNA: TGTGCCAGCACCCCAGCTATGGGCTTTTTAGGTGAGCAGTTCTTC; CDR3: CASTPAMGFLGEQFF
J: TRBJ1-1; V: TRBV19; D: .; size: .; DNA: TGTGCCAGTAGTACCAGGACAGAAGCTTTCTTT; CDR3: CASSTRTEAFF
J: TRBJ1-2; V: TRBV7-2; D: TRBD1; size: .; DNA: TGTGCCAGCAGCCCCCAGAGGGGGCAAGGCTACACCTTC; CDR3: CASSPQRGQGYTF
J: TRBJ2-2; V: TRBV7-9; D: TRBD2; size: .; DNA: TGTGCCAGCAGCCCCCGACTAGCGGGCTCGAACACCGGGGAGCTGTTTTTT; CDR3: CASSPRLAGSNTGELFF
J: TRBJ2-1; V: TRBV4-2; D: .; size: .; DNA: TGTGCCAGCAGACGGACGGGAGATTTCTACAATGAGCAGTTCTTC; CDR3: CASRRTGDFYNEQFF
J: TRBJ2-3; V: TRBV6-4; D: TRBD2; size: .; DNA: TGTGCCAGCAGTGACTCCGCGCGGGGGGGAGATACGCAGTATTTT; CDR3: CASSDSARGGDTQYF
J: TRBJ1-2; V: TRBV2; D: .; size: .; DNA: TGTGCCAGCAGTGGCTTTCAGGGATTGACGGGCTACACCTTC; CDR3: CASSGFQGLTGYTF
J: TRBJ2-7; V: TRBV27; D: .; size: .; DNA: TGTGCCAGCAGTCAAATTAGGGCGGGGGAGCAGTACTTC; CDR3: CASSQIRAGEQYF
J: TRBJ1-4; V: TRBV9; D: .; size: .; DNA: TGTGCCAGCAGCGCTGAAGGGGATTCTAATGAAAAACTGTTTTTT; CDR3: CASSAEGDSNEKLFF
J: TRBJ1-1; V: TRBV11-3; D: .; size: .; DNA: TGTGCCAGCAGCTTGGGAGGGCGGATGAACACTGAAGCTTTCTTT; CDR3: CASSLGGRMNTEAFF
J: TRBJ2-1; V: TRBV25-1; D: TRBD2; size: .; DNA: TGTGCCAGCAGTACCCGACTAGCCGCCTACAATGAGCAGTTCTTC; CDR3: CASSTRLAAYNEQFF
J: TRBJ2-1; V: TRBV29-1; D: .; size: few; DNA: TGCAGCGTTGAAGGCCTACGCAATGAGCAGTTCTTC; CDR3: CSVEGLRNEQFF
J: TRBJ1-2; V: TRBV2; D: .; size: .; DNA: TGTGCCGGTTATCAGGGAGGGTTAGATGGCTACACCTTC; CDR3: CAGYQGGLDGYTF
J: TRBJ1-1; V: TRBV4-2; D: .; size: .; DNA: TGTGCCAGCAGCCAAGAGGGGCAGGGGTGGGCTGAAGCTTTCTTT; CDR3: CASSQEGQGWAEAFF
J: TRBJ2-3; V: TRBV19; D: TRBD1; size: .; DNA: TGTGCCAGTAGTTCTTTTCGCGACAGGGCCTACACAGATACGCAGTATTTT; CDR3: CASSSFRDRAYTDTQYF
J: TRBJ1-6; V: TRBV6-1; D: .; size: once; DNA: TGTGCCAGCGACAGTGGCAGCTCCTATAATTCACCCCTCCACTTT; CDR3: CASDSGSSYNSPLHF
J: TRBJ1-1; V: TRBV5-4; D: .; size: .; DNA: TGTGCCAGCAGCTTGGACTACACTGAAGCTTTCTTT; CDR3: CASSLDYTEAFF
J: TRBJ1-1; V: TRBV6-5; D: .; size: .; DNA: TGTGCCAGCTCTCGGGGAACGAACACTGAAGCTTTCTTT; CDR3: CASSRGTNTEAFF
J: TRBJ1-1; V: TRBV10-3; D: .; size: .; DNA: TGTGCCATCAGAAATCTACAGGGCGGCACTGAAGCTTTCTTT; CDR3: CAIRNLQGGTEAFF
J: TRBJ1-1; V: TRBV9; D: .; size: .; DNA: TGTGCCAGCAGCGGGAGGGGCGGGAGCACTGAAGCTTTCTTT; CDR3: CASSGRGGSTEAFF
J: TRBJ1-5; V: TRBV6-5; D: TRBD1; size: .; DNA: TGTGCCAGCAGTCGGGACAGGGGGCGAAATCAGCCCCAGCATTTT; CDR3: CASSRDRGRNQPQHF
J: TRBJ2-1; V: TRBV5-4; D: TRBD2; size: .; DNA: TGTGCCAGCAGCTTGGGAAGCGGGAGTTACAATGAGCAGTTCTTC; CDR3: CASSLGSGSYNEQFF
J: TRBJ1-2; V: TRBV6-5; D: .; size: .; DNA: TGTGCCAGCAGGCTAGACAGTCGTCCTTATGGCTACACCTTC; CDR3: CASRLDSRPYGYTF
J: TRBJ1-6; V: TRBV7-9; D: .; size: few; DNA: TGTGCCAGCAGCTCCGGAGTTTCGTATAATTCACCCCTCCACTTT; CDR3: CASSSGVSYNSPLHF
J: TRBJ1-5; V: TRBV30; D: .; size: .; DNA: TGTGCCTGGAGTGTTGGGCAGAATAATCAGCCCCAGCATTTT; CDR3: CAWSVGQNNQPQHF
J: TRBJ2-1; V: TRBV10-3; D: TRBD1; size: .; DNA: TGTGCCATCAGTGACCCCGGGACAGGCCTTAATGAGCAGTTCTTC; CDR3: CAISDPGTGLNEQFF
J: TRBJ2-4; V: TRBV5-1; D: .; size: .; DNA: TGCGCCAGCAGCTTGGACCGGCTAGAGAACATTCAGTACTTC; CDR3: CASSLDRLENIQYF
J: TRBJ1-1; V: TRBV5-1; D: TRBD1; size: .; DNA: TGCGCCAGCAGCCTCGGACAGGCTAGAAACACTGAAGCTTTCTTT; CDR3: CASSLGQARNTEAFF
J: TRBJ1-2; V: TRBV27; D: .; size: .; DNA: TGTGCCAGCACCAAAGCCCTGGGGGCGGATGGCTACACCTTC; CDR3: CASTKALGADGYTF
J: TRBJ1-2; V: TRBV25-1; D: TRBD1; size: .; DNA: TGTGCCAGCAGTGAAACTAGGACAGGGAACTATGGCTACACCTTC; CDR3: CASSETRTGNYGYTF
J: TRBJ2-7; V: TRBV14; D: TRBD1; size: few; DNA: TGTGCCAGCAGCCAAGCAACAGGGGGCTCCGAGCAGTACTTC; CDR3: CASSQATGGSEQYF
J: TRBJ1-1; V: TRBV11-2; D: TRBD1; size: .; DNA: TGTGCCAGCAGCTTAGCGGGACAGCAGGAAGCTTTCTTT; CDR3: CASSLAGQQEAFF
J: TRBJ2-5; V: TRBV25-1; D: TRBD2; size: once; DNA: TGTGCCAGCAGGACCCCTAGCGGGGCCGGAGAGACCCAGTACTTC; CDR3: CASRTPSGAGETQYF
J: TRBJ1-5; V: TRBV10-3; D: TRBD1; size: .; DNA: TGTGCCATCAGCGACGGACAGGCGAATCAGCCCCAGCATTTT; CDR3: CAISDGQANQPQHF
J: TRBJ2-3; V: TRBV6-4; D: TRBD2; size: .; DNA: TGTGCCAGCAGATCGGGGGGGGACACAGATACGCAGTATTTT; CDR3: CASRSGGDTDTQYF
J: TRBJ1-2; V: TRBV7-8; D: TRBD1; size: .; DNA: TGTGCCAGCAGTAGCAGGGGGCGAATAGGTGGCTACACCTTC; CDR3: CASSSRGRIGGYTF
J: TRBJ2-1; V: TRBV5-8; D: .; size: .; DNA: TGTGCCAGCAGCTTGCTGGGGGGTGCTACCAATGAGCAGTTCTTC; CDR3: CASSLLGGATNEQFF
J: TRBJ2-2; V: TRBV6-5; D: TRBD1; size: .; DNA: TGTGCCAGCAGTTCAGGACAGGGGAGCCCCGGGGAGCTGTTTTTT; CDR3: CASSSGQGSPGELFF
J: TRBJ2-1; V: TRBV7-3; D: TRBD2; size: .; DNA: TGTGCCAGCAGCCAGAACCCTAGCGGACCTCTCGGGGAGGAGCAGTTCTTC; CDR3: CASSQNPSGPLGEEQFF